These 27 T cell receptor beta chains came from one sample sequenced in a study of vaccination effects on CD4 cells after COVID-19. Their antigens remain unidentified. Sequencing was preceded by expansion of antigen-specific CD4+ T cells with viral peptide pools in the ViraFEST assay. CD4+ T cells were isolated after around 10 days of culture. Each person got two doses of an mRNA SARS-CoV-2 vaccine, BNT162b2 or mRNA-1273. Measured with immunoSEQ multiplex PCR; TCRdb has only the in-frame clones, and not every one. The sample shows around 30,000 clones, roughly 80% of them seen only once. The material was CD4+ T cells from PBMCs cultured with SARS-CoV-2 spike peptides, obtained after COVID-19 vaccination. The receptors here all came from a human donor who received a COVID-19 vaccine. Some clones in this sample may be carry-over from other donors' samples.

CDR3 sequence: CASTLVASGGDTQYF. DNA of the CDR3: TGTGCCAGCACCCTCGTAGCTAGCGGGGGAGATACGCAGTATTTT. The rearrangement links TRBV2 to TRBJ2-3; 10 positions match TRBD2. V was pared by 7 bases and J by 5 bases, with 9 bases of the junction left unmatched. Germline V CDR1 and CDR2: SNHLY, FYNNEI. The CDR3 is 15 amino acids.

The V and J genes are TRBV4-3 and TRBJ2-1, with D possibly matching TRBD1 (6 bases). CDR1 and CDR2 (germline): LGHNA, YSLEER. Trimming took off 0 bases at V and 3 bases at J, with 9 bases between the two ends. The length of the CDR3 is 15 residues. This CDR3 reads CASSQDGTRYNEQFF. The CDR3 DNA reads TGCGCCAGCAGCCAAGATGGGACACGCTACAATGAGCAGTTCTTC.

For the CDR3, the DNA is TGCGCCAGCACCGGGCTAGCGGCCACAGATACGCAGTATTTT. It yields the protein CASTGLAATDTQYF. V and J are TRBV10-2 and TRBJ2-3, with 7 positions matching TRBD2. There are 14 residues in the CDR3. V shed 7 bases and J 2 bases; nucleotides not matched to a gene: 6. Germline CDR1 WSHSY, CDR2 SAAADI.

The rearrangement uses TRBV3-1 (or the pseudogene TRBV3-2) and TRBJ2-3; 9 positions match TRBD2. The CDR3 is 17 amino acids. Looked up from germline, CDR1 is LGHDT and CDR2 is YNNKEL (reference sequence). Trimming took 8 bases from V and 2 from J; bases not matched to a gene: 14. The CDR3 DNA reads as TGTGCCAGCCGAAGGCGGGGGGGCCGGTCCGACACAGATACGCAGTATTTT. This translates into CASRRRGGRSDTDTQYF.

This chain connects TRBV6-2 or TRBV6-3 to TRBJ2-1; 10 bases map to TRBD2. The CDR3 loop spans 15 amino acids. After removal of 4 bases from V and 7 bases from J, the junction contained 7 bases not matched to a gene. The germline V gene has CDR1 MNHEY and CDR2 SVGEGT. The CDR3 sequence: CASSSPAGGENEQFF. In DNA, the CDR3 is TGTGCCAGCAGTTCCCCAGCGGGGGGGGAAAATGAGCAGTTCTTC.

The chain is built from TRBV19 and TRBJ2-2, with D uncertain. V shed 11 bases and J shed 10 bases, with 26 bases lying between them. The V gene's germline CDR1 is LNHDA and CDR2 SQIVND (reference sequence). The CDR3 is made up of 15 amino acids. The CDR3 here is CAVGKGFPLSVELFF. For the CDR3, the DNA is TGTGCCGTAGGAAAGGGCTTTCCCCTCAGCGTGGAGCTGTTTTTT.

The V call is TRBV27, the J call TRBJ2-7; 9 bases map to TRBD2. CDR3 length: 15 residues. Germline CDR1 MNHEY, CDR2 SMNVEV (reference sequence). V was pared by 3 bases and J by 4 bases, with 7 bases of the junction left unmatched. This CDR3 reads CASSFPLAGPYEQYV. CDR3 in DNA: TGTGCCAGCAGTTTCCCCCTAGCGGGGCCATACGAGCAGTACGTC.

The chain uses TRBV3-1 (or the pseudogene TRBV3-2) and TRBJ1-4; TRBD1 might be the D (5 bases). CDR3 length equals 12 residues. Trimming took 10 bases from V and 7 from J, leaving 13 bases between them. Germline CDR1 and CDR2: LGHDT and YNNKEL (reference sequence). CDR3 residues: CATRVVCEKLFF. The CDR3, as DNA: TGTGCCACCAGGGTAGTGTGTGAAAAACTGTTTTTT.

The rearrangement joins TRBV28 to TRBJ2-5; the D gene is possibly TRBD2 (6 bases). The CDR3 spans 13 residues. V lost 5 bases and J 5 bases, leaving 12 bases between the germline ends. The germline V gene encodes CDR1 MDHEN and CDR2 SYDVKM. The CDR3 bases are TGTGCCAGCAGTAGGAGGGGAAGGGAGACCCAGTACTTC. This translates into CASSRRGRETQYF.

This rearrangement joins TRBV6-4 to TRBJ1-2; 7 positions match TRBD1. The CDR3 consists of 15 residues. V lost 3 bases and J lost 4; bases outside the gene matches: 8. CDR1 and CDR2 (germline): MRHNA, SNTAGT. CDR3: CASSEVGTAIYGYTF. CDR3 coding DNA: TGTGCCAGCAGTGAGGTGGGGACAGCGATCTATGGCTACACCTTC.

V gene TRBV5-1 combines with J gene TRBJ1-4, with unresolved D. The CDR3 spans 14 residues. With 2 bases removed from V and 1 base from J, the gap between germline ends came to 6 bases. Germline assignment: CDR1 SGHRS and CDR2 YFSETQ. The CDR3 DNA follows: TGCGCCAGCAGCTTTGGCGGAACTAATGAAAAACTGTTTTTT. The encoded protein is CASSFGGTNEKLFF.

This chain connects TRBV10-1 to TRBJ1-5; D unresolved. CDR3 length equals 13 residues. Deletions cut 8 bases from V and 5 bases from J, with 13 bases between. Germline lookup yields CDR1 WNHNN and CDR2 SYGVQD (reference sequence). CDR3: CASSAGPYQPQHF. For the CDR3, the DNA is TGCGCCAGCTCGGCCGGACCGTATCAGCCCCAGCATTTT.

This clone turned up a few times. DNA of the CDR3: TGTGCCAGCAGCTTGGCCTCGTCAAATTCACCCCTCCACTTT. Its translation: CASSLASSNSPLHF. The gene calls are TRBV5-5 and TRBJ1-6; no definite D call. Trimming took off 0 bases at V and 7 bases at J, with 8 bases between the two ends. CDR1 and CDR2 from the germline V gene are SGHKS and YYEKEE (reference sequence). CDR3 length: 14 residues.

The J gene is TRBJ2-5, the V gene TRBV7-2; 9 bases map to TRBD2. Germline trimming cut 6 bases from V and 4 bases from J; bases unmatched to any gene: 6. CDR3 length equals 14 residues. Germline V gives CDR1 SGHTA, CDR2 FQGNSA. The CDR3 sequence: CASSAGGIAETQYF. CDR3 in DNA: TGTGCCAGCAGTGCGGGGGGGATCGCAGAGACCCAGTACTTC.

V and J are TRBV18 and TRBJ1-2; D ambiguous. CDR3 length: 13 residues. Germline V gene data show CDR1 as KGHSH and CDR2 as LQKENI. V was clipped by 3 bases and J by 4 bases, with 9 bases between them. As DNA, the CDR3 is TGTGCCAGCTCACCGGAGGGCGGCTATGGCTACACCTTC. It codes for CASSPEGGYGYTF.

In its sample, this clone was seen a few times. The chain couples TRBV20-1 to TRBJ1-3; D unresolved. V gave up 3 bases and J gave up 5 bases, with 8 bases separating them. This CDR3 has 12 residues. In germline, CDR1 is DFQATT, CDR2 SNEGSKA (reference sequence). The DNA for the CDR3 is TGCAGTGCTAGTGCCTTTAGAAACACCATATATTTT. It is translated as CSASAFRNTIYF.

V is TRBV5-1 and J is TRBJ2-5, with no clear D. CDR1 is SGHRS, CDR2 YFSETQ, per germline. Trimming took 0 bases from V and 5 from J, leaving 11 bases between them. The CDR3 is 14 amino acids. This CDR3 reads CASSLVGGQETQYF. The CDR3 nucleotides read TGCGCCAGCAGCTTGGTGGGTGGCCAGGAGACCCAGTACTTC.

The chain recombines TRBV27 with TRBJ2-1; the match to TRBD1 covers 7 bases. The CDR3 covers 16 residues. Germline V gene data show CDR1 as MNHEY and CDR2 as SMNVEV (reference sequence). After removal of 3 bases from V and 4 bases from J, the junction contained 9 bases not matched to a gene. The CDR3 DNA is TGTGCCAGCAGTTTGGGCCAAGTGACAGGGTACAATGAGCAGTTCTTC. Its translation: CASSLGQVTGYNEQFF.

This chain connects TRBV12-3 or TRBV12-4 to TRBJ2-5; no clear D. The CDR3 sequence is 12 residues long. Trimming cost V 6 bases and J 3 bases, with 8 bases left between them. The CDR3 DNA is TGTGCCAGCAGCTCCCTAGAAGAGACCCAGTACTTC. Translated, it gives CASSSLEETQYF.

The CDR3 DNA follows: TGTGCCTGGACAAGGACAGGGGACAATAGCAATCAGCCCCAGCATTTT. This gives the protein CAWTRTGDNSNQPQHF. The chain couples TRBV30 to TRBJ1-5; TRBD1 matches at 9 bases. The V and J ends lost 4 bases and 0 bases, in that order; junction bases with no gene match: 7. Germline V gene data show CDR1 as GTSNPN and CDR2 as SVGIG (reference sequence). This CDR3 comprises 16 residues.

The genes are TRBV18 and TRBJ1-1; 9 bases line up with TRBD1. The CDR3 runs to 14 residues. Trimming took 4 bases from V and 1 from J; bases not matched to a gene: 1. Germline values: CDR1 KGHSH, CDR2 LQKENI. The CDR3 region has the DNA TGTGCCAGCTCACAGGGACAGGGGAACACTGAAGCTTTCTTT. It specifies CASSQGQGNTEAFF. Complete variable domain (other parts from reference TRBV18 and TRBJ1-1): NAGVMQNPRHLVRRRGQEARLRCSPMKGHSHVYWYRQLPEEGLKFMVYLQKENIIDESGMPKERFSAEFPKEGPSILRIQQVVRGDSAAYFCASSQGQGNTEAFFGQGTRLTVV.

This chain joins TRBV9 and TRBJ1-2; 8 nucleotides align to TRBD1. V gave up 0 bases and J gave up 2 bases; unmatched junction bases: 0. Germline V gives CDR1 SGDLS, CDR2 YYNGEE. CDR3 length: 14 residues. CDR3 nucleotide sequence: TGTGCCAGCAGCGTAGGACAGGGGAACTATGGCTACACCTTC. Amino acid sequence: CASSVGQGNYGYTF. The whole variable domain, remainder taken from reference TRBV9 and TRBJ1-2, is DSGVTQTPKHLITATGQRVTLRCSPRSGDLSVYWYQQSLDQGLQFLIQYYNGEERAKGNILERFSAQQFPDLHSELNLSSLELGDSALYFCASSVGQGNYGYTFGSGTRLTVV.

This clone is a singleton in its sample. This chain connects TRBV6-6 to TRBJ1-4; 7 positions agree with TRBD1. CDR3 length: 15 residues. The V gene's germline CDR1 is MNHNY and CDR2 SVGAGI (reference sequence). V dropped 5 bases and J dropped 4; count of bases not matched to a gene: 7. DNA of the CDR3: TGTGCCAGCAGTCGCAATCAGGGGGATAATGAAAAACTGTTTTTT. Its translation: CASSRNQGDNEKLFF.

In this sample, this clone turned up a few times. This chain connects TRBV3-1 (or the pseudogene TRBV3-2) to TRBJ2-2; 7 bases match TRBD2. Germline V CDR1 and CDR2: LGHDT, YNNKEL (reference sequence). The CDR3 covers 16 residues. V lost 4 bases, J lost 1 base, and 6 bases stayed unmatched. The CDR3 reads CASSPTGGGNTGELFF. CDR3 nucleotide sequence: TGTGCCAGCAGCCCTACTGGCGGGGGGAACACCGGGGAGCTGTTTTTT.

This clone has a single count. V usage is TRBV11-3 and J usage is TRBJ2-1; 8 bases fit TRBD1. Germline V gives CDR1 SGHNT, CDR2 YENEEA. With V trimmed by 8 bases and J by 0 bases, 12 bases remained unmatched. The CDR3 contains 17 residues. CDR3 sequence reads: CASPAIPGGTSYNEQFF. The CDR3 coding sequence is TGTGCCAGCCCTGCGATCCCAGGGGGCACCTCCTACAATGAGCAGTTCTTC.

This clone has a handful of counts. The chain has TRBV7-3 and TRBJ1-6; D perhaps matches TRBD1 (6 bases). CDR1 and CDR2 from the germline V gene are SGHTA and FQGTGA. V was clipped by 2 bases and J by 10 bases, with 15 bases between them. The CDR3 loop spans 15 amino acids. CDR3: CASSLVRGAESPLHF. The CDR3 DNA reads TGTGCCAGCAGCTTAGTAAGGGGGGCTGAGTCACCCCTCCACTTT.

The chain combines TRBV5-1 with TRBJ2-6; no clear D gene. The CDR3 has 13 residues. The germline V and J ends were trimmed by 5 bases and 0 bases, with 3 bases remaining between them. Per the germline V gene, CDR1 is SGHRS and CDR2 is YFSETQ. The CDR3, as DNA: TGCGCCAGCAGAAGCTCTGGGGCCAACGTCCTGACTTTC. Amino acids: CASRSSGANVLTF.